The clone carrying this T cell receptor beta chain was counted at least ten times. As yet, its antigen is unknown. This sample stems from a study of response to subunit inactivated influenza vaccine. Overall study results and limits: A suggestion made by the authors is that each seasonal influenza vaccination recruits few new T cells.

Germline loops: CDR1 SGHTA, CDR2 FQGNSA. J was trimmed by 3 bases and V by 3 bases; bases with no gene match: 4. The CDR3 totals 15 residues. TCRdb processed the RT-PCR reads anew with MiXCR; each CDR3 protein has one entry. The sample gives 550,000 to 800,000 distinct CDR3 sequences, roughly 14% of which show up once; less than 9% is in the top ten. The V call is TRBV7-2, the J call TRBJ2-2, with TRBD1 matching over 7 bases. This clonotype originated in a man over 45 who received an inactivated influenza vaccine. The material sequenced was PBMCs from blood, taken 14 to 15 days before vaccination. CDR3 protein: CASSFRQGHTGELFF. The DNA of the CDR3 is TGTGCCAGCAGCTTTAGACAGGGCCACACCGGGGAGCTGTTTTTT.